These 21 T cell receptor beta chains came from one sample sequenced in a study of cytomegalovirus exposure and HLA in healthy donors. It was with 60 Vbeta and 13 Jbeta primers that the PCR ran. Some clones are missing from TCRdb's copy, which holds only in-frame ones; the method was immunoSEQ multiplex PCR. The table includes 100,000 to 150,000 clones, roughly 18% detected once. Sequenced material: PBMCs. The origin of the receptors is a female donor in good health and CMV-seropositive.

This chain uses TRBV2 with TRBJ1-2; D is unresolved. The CDR3 is made up of 18 amino acids. The V and J ends lost 5 bases and 5 bases respectively, with 27 bases between them. In germline, CDR1 is SNHLY, CDR2 FYNNEI. CDR3 protein: CASSPFLFLSGRRYGYTF. The DNA of the CDR3 is TGTGCCAGCAGTCCCTTCCTCTTTCTCTCGGGGAGAAGATATGGCTACACCTTC.

The CDR3 sequence: CASSYSAVRGTEAFF. CDR3 bases: TGTGCCAGCAGTTACTCAGCGGTACGGGGTACTGAAGCTTTCTTT. The gene calls are TRBV6-6 and TRBJ1-1; the D is unclear. The CDR3 totals 15 residues. CDR1 is MNHNY and CDR2 is SVGAGI in the germline V gene (reference sequence). V lost 0 bases, J lost 5 bases, and 13 bases lay in between.

This clone has more than one count but fewer than ten. V gene TRBV11-2 combines with J gene TRBJ1-4; 7 bases align to TRBD1. V shed 5 bases, J shed 3 bases, and the junction held 6 bases outside the gene matches. There are 15 residues in the CDR3. The V gene's germline CDR1 is SGHAT and CDR2 FQNNGV. DNA of the CDR3: TGTGCCAGCAGCACCACAGGGGAGGCTAATGAAAAACTGTTTTTT. Its protein is CASSTTGEANEKLFF.

The chain has TRBV7-9 and TRBJ2-1; TRBD1 is a possible D gene (5 bases). Germline CDR1 reads SEHNR; CDR2 reads FQNEAQ (reference sequence). The CDR3 runs to 15 residues. V shed 2 bases and J shed 4 bases, with 12 bases lying between them. The CDR3 sequence: CASSLRQTRYNEQFF. CDR3 in DNA: TGTGCCAGCAGCTTAAGACAGACCCGTTACAATGAGCAGTTCTTC.

A few counts support this clone. V gene TRBV2 combines with J gene TRBJ1-5; D remains unclear. The CDR3 is 13 residues long. Per germline, CDR1 SNHLY and CDR2 FYNNEI. Trimming stripped 7 bases from V and 2 bases from J, with 9 bases between. The CDR3 is CASTLAGNQPQHF. In DNA form, the CDR3 reads TGTGCCAGCACCCTGGCTGGCAATCAGCCCCAGCATTTT.

This chain links TRBV6-5 with TRBJ2-7, with D possibly matching TRBD2 (7 bases). The CDR3 loop spans 14 amino acids. CDR1 is MNHEY and CDR2 is SVGAGI in the germline V gene. V lost 5 bases and J lost 7, with 18 bases in between. CDR3 in amino acids: CASSLGGGKGEQYF. The CDR3 DNA reads as TGTGCCAGCAGTCTAGGGGGGGGTAAAGGGGAGCAGTACTTC.

The chain couples TRBV7-2 to TRBJ2-1, with TRBD2 matching 15 bases. From germline, CDR1 is SGHTA and CDR2 FQGNSA. V gave up 6 bases and J gave up 6 bases; unmatched junction bases: 3. The CDR3 covers 15 residues. CDR3 coding DNA: TGTGCCAGCAGACGGGGACTAGCGGGGGGCAATGAGCAGTTCTTC. This codes for CASRRGLAGGNEQFF.

V is TRBV10-3 and J is TRBJ1-2; a weak D match, TRBD1 (5 bases). Trimming removed 0 bases from V and 5 bases from J, with 13 bases in between. The CDR3 loop spans 15 amino acids. CDR1 is ENHRY and CDR2 is SYGVKD in the germline V gene. This chain's CDR3 is CAISESGGRQYGYTF. The DNA for the CDR3 is TGTGCCATCAGTGAGTCGGGGGGAAGGCAGTATGGCTACACCTTC.

The chain carries TRBV19 and TRBJ1-4; D gene unclear. V shed 5 bases and J shed 0 bases, with 10 bases lying between them. From germline, CDR1 is LNHDA and CDR2 SQIVND (reference sequence). This CDR3 spans 15 amino acids. CDR3 amino acids: CASSLQYATNEKLFF. CDR3 in DNA: TGTGCCAGTAGTCTACAGTATGCAACTAATGAAAAACTGTTTTTT.

This rearrangement joins TRBV6-1 to TRBJ1-4; D perhaps matches TRBD1 (5 bases). The CDR3 is 17 amino acids. Germline CDR1 reads MNHNS; CDR2 reads SASEGT. The V and J ends lost 4 bases and 7 bases respectively, with 22 bases between them. The CDR3, as DNA: TGTGCCAGCAGTGTGACAGACGAAAACCCCGTTGGTGAAAAACTGTTTTTT. Its protein is CASSVTDENPVGEKLFF.

This clone appeared a few times. The rearrangement joins TRBV15 to TRBJ2-1; D perhaps matches TRBD1 (5 bases). V lost 3 bases, J lost 3 bases, and 12 bases lay in between. This CDR3 is 15 amino acids long. Germline CDR1 reads LNHNV; CDR2 reads YYDKDF (reference sequence). CDR3 nucleotide sequence: TGTGCCACCAGCAGCGAAGGACAATTCTACAATGAGCAGTTCTTC. Protein sequence: CATSSEGQFYNEQFF.

The chain employs TRBV7-9 and TRBJ2-2; 11 nucleotides match TRBD2. Germline loops: CDR1 SEHNR, CDR2 FQNEAQ (reference sequence). The junction had 0 bases not matched to a gene; V was cut back by 4 bases and J by 5 bases. The CDR3 is made up of 14 amino acids. CDR3 amino acids: CASSSSGRTGELFF. CDR3 nucleotides: TGTGCCAGCAGCTCTAGCGGGAGGACCGGGGAGCTGTTTTTT.

The rearrangement joins TRBV15 to TRBJ2-5; D is undetermined. This CDR3 spans 16 amino acids. CDR1 is LNHNV, CDR2 YYDKDF, per germline (reference sequence). Trimming took 0 bases from V and 5 from J, leaving 16 bases between them. This CDR3 reads CATSRDQPLLTETQYF. The CDR3 DNA follows: TGTGCCACCAGCAGAGATCAACCCCTATTAACCGAGACCCAGTACTTC.

There are a few counts of this clone. The chain joins TRBV7-6 to TRBJ2-2; 14 nucleotides match TRBD2. The CDR3 totals 16 residues. Germline V gene data show CDR1 as SGHVS and CDR2 as FNYEAQ. The trim removed 0 bases at V and 6 bases at J, leaving 0 bases unmatched. The CDR3 coding sequence is TGTGCCAGCAGCTTAGCGGGACTAGCGGGAGCCGGGGAGCTGTTTTTT. This gives the protein CASSLAGLAGAGELFF.

V usage is TRBV7-2 and J usage is TRBJ2-7, with TRBD2 matching 8 bases. V was pared by 7 bases and J by 2 bases, with 7 bases of the junction left unmatched. The CDR3 is made up of 14 amino acids. CDR1 is SGHTA, CDR2 FQGNSA, per germline. CDR3 DNA sequence: TGTGCCAGCACGATTAGCGGGGACCCCTACGAGCAGTACTTC. The encoded protein is CASTISGDPYEQYF.

The V call is TRBV6-6, the J call TRBJ2-1, with unresolved D. V shed 6 bases and J shed 10 bases, with 13 bases lying between them. CDR3 length: 12 amino acids. Germline CDR1 MNHNY, CDR2 SVGAGI (reference sequence). CDR3 in DNA: TGTGCCAGCAGCTCAATTCGGAGCGAGCAGTTCTTC. It is translated as CASSSIRSEQFF.

There are a few counts of this clone. J is TRBJ2-7 and V is TRBV28; 8 bases fit TRBD1. The CDR3 sequence is 14 residues long. CDR1 is MDHEN, CDR2 SYDVKM, per germline. Unmatched junction bases numbered 4, after V lost 3 bases and J lost 3 bases. The DNA of the CDR3 is TGTGCCAGCAGTTTGGGACAGGATATCTACGAGCAGTACTTC. It is translated as CASSLGQDIYEQYF.

The V call is TRBV2, the J call TRBJ2-5, with a weak D call TRBD2 (7 bases). Trimming left V 3 bases short and J 2 bases short, with 13 bases between. The V gene's germline CDR1 is SNHLY and CDR2 FYNNEI. The CDR3 runs to 15 residues. The CDR3 sequence is CASSDAGATQETQYF. The CDR3 DNA follows: TGTGCCAGCAGTGATGCGGGGGCAACTCAAGAGACCCAGTACTTC.

In this sample, this clone turned up a few times. V and J are TRBV29-1 and TRBJ2-3; TRBD1 agrees at 7 bases. The CDR3 totals 14 residues. The J segment lost 0 bases and the V segment lost 3 bases, leaving 3 bases of the junction unmatched. Per the germline V gene, CDR1 is SQVTM and CDR2 is ANQGSEA. CDR3 coding DNA: TGCAGCGTTGAGGGACAGACTAGCACAGATACGCAGTATTTT. This codes for CSVEGQTSTDTQYF.

The chain recombines TRBV11-1 with TRBJ2-1; perhaps TRBD1 as D (6 bases). The germline CDR1 and CDR2 sequences are SGHAT and FQDESV (reference sequence). V gave up 5 bases and J gave up 1 base, with 12 bases separating them. The length of the CDR3 is 15 residues. The CDR3 region is CASSLGTPSYNEQFF. DNA for the CDR3: TGTGCCAGCAGCCTAGGGACACCTTCCTACAATGAGCAGTTCTTC.

This clone is a singleton in its sample. V and J are TRBV11-2 and TRBJ2-7; 8 positions agree with TRBD1. The CDR3 has 18 amino acids. With 4 bases clipped from V and 1 base from J, the junction kept 15 bases outside the gene matches. Germline loops: CDR1 SGHAT, CDR2 FQNNGV. The DNA for the CDR3 is TGTGCCAGCAGCTATTTCGGTACCGGGACAGGCACATCCTACGAGCAGTACTTC. Protein: CASSYFGTGTGTSYEQYF.